This T cell receptor beta chain was recovered during a study of response to subunit inactivated influenza vaccine. TCRdb independently ran MiXCR on the RT-PCR reads; one entry per CDR3 protein. The table lists 290,000 or so distinct CDR3 sequences, roughly 20% of them singletons. CDR1 and CDR2 (germline): DFQATT, SNEGSKA (reference sequence). CDR3 length equals 14 residues. V was shortened by 2 bases and J by 1 base, with 8 bases between the two germline ends. This TCR was sampled from a man aged 45-69 years who received an inactivated influenza vaccine. The chain uses TRBV20-1 and TRBJ2-2, with a possible D match to TRBD1 (6 bases). Material: PBMCs from blood, obtained about 20 months after vaccination. The CDR3 here is CSARIRGNTGELFF. CDR3 DNA: TGCAGTGCTAGAATCAGGGGGAACACCGGGGAGCTGTTTTTT.